A single sample gave rise to the 24 T cell receptor beta chains below, sequenced in a study of T cell repertoires in cytomegalovirus infection. TCRdb reanalysed the reads using MiXCR and keeps one entry per CDR3 protein. The profile shows some 400,000 distinct CDR3 sequences, around 32% of them singletons. Specimen: PBMCs. The receptors derive from a human donor in good health (CMV status not recorded). Some clones in this sample may be carry-over from other donors' samples.

This clonotype was counted many times. This chain connects TRBV7-8 to TRBJ2-3, with 7 bases aligning to TRBD2. The V gene's germline CDR1 is SGHVS and CDR2 FQNEAQ. The CDR3 runs to 15 residues. The V gene end was trimmed by 2 bases and the J gene end by 3 bases; junction bases not matched to a gene: 5. This CDR3 reads CASSLWGGGTDTQYF. In DNA form, the CDR3 reads TGTGCCAGCAGCTTATGGGGGGGTGGAACAGATACGCAGTATTTT.

The genes are TRBV10-3 and TRBJ2-7; 7 nucleotides match TRBD1. Unmatched junction bases numbered 11, after V lost 5 bases and J lost 7 bases. CDR1 is ENHRY and CDR2 is SYGVKD in the germline V gene. The CDR3 extends over 14 amino acids. DNA of the CDR3: TGTGCCATCAGTATGATCCGACAGGGAACAGAGCAGTACTTC. It translates to CAISMIRQGTEQYF.

This clonotype was seen a handful of times. The rearrangement links TRBV18 to TRBJ2-7; 7 nucleotides align to TRBD1. The germline gives CDR1 KGHSH, CDR2 LQKENI. The CDR3 is 15 amino acids. Germline trimming cut 5 bases from V and 6 bases from J; bases unmatched to any gene: 13. Here the CDR3 DNA reads TGTGCCAGCTCATCAACCACAGGGGAGAGGGGCGAGCAGTACTTC. This encodes CASSSTTGERGEQYF.

Of note for this clonotype: It may be a read error: a sequence one base away is much more abundant. J is TRBJ2-2 and V is TRBV12-3 or TRBV12-4; D is unresolved. The CDR3 is 12 residues long. Deletions cut 6 bases from V and 2 bases from J, with 4 bases between. The CDR3 nucleotides are TGTGCCAGCAGCCATAACACCGGGGAGCTGTTTTTT. As protein: CASSHNTGELFF.

This clonotype was seen a handful of times. The chain combines TRBV11-2 with TRBJ2-7; D possibly uses TRBD1 or TRBD2 (5 bases each). CDR1 and CDR2 (germline): SGHAT, FQNNGV. With 5 bases removed from V and 0 bases from J, the gap between germline ends came to 14 bases. The CDR3 runs 15 residues. This chain's CDR3 is CASSLGTQNSYEQYF. The CDR3 DNA reads as TGTGCCAGCAGCCTTGGGACCCAGAACTCCTACGAGCAGTACTTC.

This clonotype showed up just a few times. This chain joins TRBV2 and TRBJ2-1; a weak D match, TRBD2 (6 bases). Trimming stripped 6 bases from V and 5 bases from J, with 14 bases between. This CDR3 is built from 14 residues. The germline gives CDR1 SNHLY, CDR2 FYNNEI. The CDR3 here is CASSTASVHNEQFF. The DNA for the CDR3 is TGTGCCAGCAGCACAGCTAGCGTTCACAATGAGCAGTTCTTC.

The V and J genes are TRBV5-1 and TRBJ1-4; D call uncertain. V lost 0 bases and J lost 0, with 18 bases in between. This CDR3 region has 19 residues. Germline V lookup: CDR1 SGHRS, CDR2 YFSETQ. Here the CDR3 DNA reads TGCGCCAGCAGCTTGGCAGCAGGAGGTTCGAGAGCAACTAATGAAAAACTGTTTTTT. The encoded protein is CASSLAAGGSRATNEKLFF.

The J gene is TRBJ2-3, the V gene TRBV4-2, with TRBD2 matching 7 bases. CDR1 and CDR2 (germline): LGHNA, YNFKEQ. V dropped 0 bases and J dropped 3; count of bases not matched to a gene: 9. The CDR3 runs 17 residues. The CDR3 reads CASSQDRRGGQTDTQYF. As DNA, the CDR3 is TGTGCCAGCAGCCAAGATCGTCGCGGGGGTCAGACAGATACGCAGTATTTT.

This clonotype was detected a few times. The V call is TRBV5-1, the J call TRBJ2-3; 7 nucleotides agree with TRBD1. The CDR3 extends over 15 amino acids. Germline V gene sequence: CDR1 SGHRS, CDR2 YFSETQ. With 0 bases clipped from V and 8 bases from J, the junction kept 9 bases outside the gene matches. This CDR3 is CASSLDRGLDGTQYF. CDR3 nucleotide sequence: TGCGCCAGCAGCTTGGACAGGGGTCTTGATGGTACGCAGTATTTT.

In this sample, this clonotype turned up a few times. The chain has TRBV19 and TRBJ2-7; 8 bases fit TRBD2. The trim removed 8 bases at V and 2 bases at J, leaving 8 bases unmatched. The CDR3 length is 14 residues. In germline, CDR1 is LNHDA, CDR2 SQIVND (reference sequence). This CDR3 is CASSDGTRTYEQYF. The CDR3 nucleotides are TGTGCCAGTTCGGATGGGACTAGGACCTACGAGCAGTACTTC.

In the case of this clonotype: A much more abundant neighbour one base away suggests this may be a read error. The chain has TRBV7-2 and TRBJ1-6, with a weak D call TRBD1 (6 bases). In germline, CDR1 is SGHTA, CDR2 FQGNSA. This CDR3 has 13 residues. CDR3 DNA sequence: TGTGCCAGCCGCTTAGTTGAGGGGGCACCCCTCCACTTT. The encoded protein is CASRLVEGAPLHF.

This clonotype was picked up a small number of times. This chain connects TRBV23-1 to TRBJ2-7; the D gene could be TRBD1 or TRBD2 (5 bases each). TRBV23-1 is identified as an open reading frame with a role that is uncertain. Between the trimmed V and J ends, which lost 0 bases and 2 bases, there was a span of 17 bases. The CDR3 is made up of 17 amino acids. CDR3 DNA sequence: TGCGCCAGCAGTCAATCCCGGGGCTGCATACAAACCTACGAGCAGTACTTC. Translation: CASSQSRGCIQTYEQYF.

This clonotype was picked up a small number of times. The V call is TRBV5-4, the J call TRBJ2-1; TRBD2 matches 8 bases. Germline values: CDR1 SGHNT, CDR2 YYREEE (reference sequence). This CDR3 region has 16 residues. V lost 4 bases, J lost 2 bases, and 8 bases stayed unmatched. CDR3 sequence (DNA): TGTGCCAGCAGCCGGGAGTCGGGGGGGCCCTACAATGAGCAGTTCTTC. Protein: CASSRESGGPYNEQFF.

This clonotype has just one count. The chain uses TRBV20-1 and TRBJ2-7; D is possibly TRBD1 (6 bases). This CDR3 comprises 14 residues. V lost 6 bases and J 0 bases, leaving 15 bases between the germline ends. Germline V gene lookup returns CDR1 DFQATT and CDR2 SNEGSKA (reference sequence). The CDR3 sequence: CSAGGHLSSYEQYF. CDR3 in DNA: TGCAGTGCAGGGGGACACCTGAGCTCCTACGAGCAGTACTTC.

This clonotype was counted between two and nine times. V is TRBV12-3 or TRBV12-4 and J is TRBJ1-4; the match to TRBD1 covers 9 bases. The CDR3 sequence is 13 residues long. The V segment lost 6 bases and the J segment 8 bases; nucleotides outside the gene matches: 4. CDR3 nucleotide sequence: TGTGCCAGCAGAAGGGACAGGGAAGAAAAACTGTTTTTT. It yields the protein CASRRDREEKLFF.

To note about this clonotype: A much larger clone differs from this one at a single base, so this may be a read error. This chain connects TRBV12-3 or TRBV12-4 to TRBJ1-5, with D possibly TRBD1 on 5 matching bases. The CDR3 is made up of 14 amino acids. The CDR3 loop reads CASRFGTDGMPQHF. The DNA for the CDR3 is TGTGCCAGCCGTTTCGGGACTGACGGTATGCCCCAGCATTTT.

This clonotype was counted a few times. The chain has TRBV11-1 and TRBJ1-1; no definite D call. V was shortened by 3 bases and J by 1 base, with 9 bases between the two germline ends. The CDR3 contains 14 residues. CDR1 is SGHAT and CDR2 is FQDESV in the germline V gene (reference sequence). The CDR3 loop reads CASSFRASNTEAFF. CDR3 bases: TGTGCCAGCAGCTTTAGGGCCTCGAACACTGAAGCTTTCTTT.

This clonotype was counted a few times. The gene calls are TRBV12-3 or TRBV12-4 and TRBJ2-7; TRBD1 agrees at 7 bases. The CDR3 is 16 amino acids. The V segment lost 6 bases and the J segment 7 bases; nucleotides outside the gene matches: 18. The CDR3 nucleotides read TGTGCCAGCAGCTCTTTGGTGGACAGGAGGTTACGAGAGCAGTACTTC. As protein: CASSSLVDRRLREQYF.

The chain couples TRBV3-1 to TRBJ1-6; 7 bases map to TRBD1. The V segment lost 1 base and the J segment 10 bases; nucleotides outside the gene matches: 10. Germline loops: CDR1 LGHDT, CDR2 YNNKEL (reference sequence). The CDR3 spans 16 residues. The DNA for the CDR3 is TGTGCCAGCAGCCAAGGTCCGCGACAGGGAGGGTCACCCCTCCACTTT. This encodes CASSQGPRQGGSPLHF. Filled out from reference TRBV3-1 and TRBJ1-6, the complete variable domain reads DTAVSQTPKYLVTQMGNDKSIKCEQNLGHDTMYWYKQDSKKFLKIMFSYNNKELIINETVPNRFSPKSPDKAHLNLHINSLELGDSAVYFCASSQGPRQGGSPLHFGNGTRLTVT.

This clonotype has just a few counts. CDR3 DNA sequence: TGTGCCAGCAGCGGGGAGGGACCGATAAGCTCCTACGAGCAGTACTTC. Its protein product is CASSGEGPISSYEQYF. J is TRBJ2-7 and V is TRBV27; 7 bases are shared with TRBD2. Per germline, CDR1 MNHEY and CDR2 SMNVEV (reference sequence). V gave up 6 bases and J gave up 0 bases; unmatched junction bases: 11. The length of the CDR3 is 16 residues.

The gene calls are TRBV27 and TRBJ2-1; D is possibly TRBD1 (6 bases). This CDR3 region has 15 residues. With 3 bases removed from V and 2 bases from J, the gap between germline ends came to 11 bases. Per germline, CDR1 MNHEY and CDR2 SMNVEV (reference sequence). The CDR3 spells CASSFRGITYNEQFF. The CDR3 region has the DNA TGTGCCAGCAGTTTCAGGGGTATAACCTACAATGAGCAGTTCTTC.

The chain employs TRBV7-6 and TRBJ2-7, with TRBD1 matching over 7 bases. CDR1 is SGHVS and CDR2 is FNYEAQ in the germline V gene. The CDR3 sequence is 16 residues long. Trimming at V came to 4 bases and at J to 3 bases, leaving 12 bases not matched to a gene. Here the CDR3 DNA reads TGTGCCAGCAGCTATATCAAGGGGACAGACCACTACGAGCAGTACTTC. Translated, it gives CASSYIKGTDHYEQYF.

The rearrangement links TRBV27 to TRBJ1-6, with D possibly TRBD1 on 6 matching bases. V was cut by 6 bases and J by 10 bases, with 22 bases left in between. Looked up from germline, CDR1 is MNHEY and CDR2 is SMNVEV (reference sequence). This CDR3 contains 16 residues. The DNA for the CDR3 is TGTGCCAGCAGGCCCCACGGGACACACGAGAAATCACCCCTCCACTTT. This translates into CASRPHGTHEKSPLHF.

This clonotype was detected only a few times. This chain links TRBV7-6 with TRBJ1-3; no definite D call. From germline, CDR1 is SGHVS and CDR2 FNYEAQ. Trimming stripped 2 bases from V and 0 bases from J, with 17 bases between. The CDR3 is 18 residues long. The CDR3 sequence is CASSLNFRGDLSGNTIYF. The CDR3 region has the DNA TGTGCCAGCAGCTTAAACTTCCGGGGAGACCTCTCTGGAAACACCATATATTTT.